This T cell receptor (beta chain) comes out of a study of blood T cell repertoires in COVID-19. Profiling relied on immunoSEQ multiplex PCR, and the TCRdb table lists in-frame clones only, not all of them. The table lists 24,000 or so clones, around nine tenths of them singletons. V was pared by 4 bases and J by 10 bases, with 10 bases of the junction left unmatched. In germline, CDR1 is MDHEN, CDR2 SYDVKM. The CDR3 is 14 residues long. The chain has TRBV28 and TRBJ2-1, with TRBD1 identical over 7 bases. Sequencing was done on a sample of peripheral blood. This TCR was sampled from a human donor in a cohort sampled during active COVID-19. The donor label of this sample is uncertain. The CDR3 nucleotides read TGTGCCAGCAGTTCCCAGCCGACAGGGACGGAGCAGTTCTTC. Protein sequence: CASSSQPTGTEQFF.